This T cell receptor (beta chain) was identified in a study of T cell changes during pregnancy in multiple sclerosis. Profiled with immunoSEQ multiplex PCR; TCRdb holds only in-frame clones, not every one. The table includes over 30,000 clones, approximately 88% detected once. In germline, CDR1 is SQVTM, CDR2 ANQGSEA. V was pared by 2 bases and J by 0 bases, with 10 bases between. This CDR3 spans 14 amino acids. The receptor's source is a female donor with multiple sclerosis, enrolled in a pregnancy study. The sequences come from CD4+ T cells from peripheral blood mononuclear cells, collected before pregnancy. V and J are TRBV29-1 and TRBJ1-1; D unclear. DNA for the CDR3: TGCAGCGTTGAAAGAGACTTAATGAACACTGAAGCTTTCTTT. Amino acids: CSVERDLMNTEAFF.